This entry concerns a single T cell receptor (beta chain). Its antigen is not yet known. No qualities accompany the bases; no much larger clone lies one base away. In total, approximately 700 healthy bone marrow donors made up the cohort. All cohort members were sampled while nominally healthy, although unrecorded immune exposures were likely present. The donor tested CMV seronegative, placing the donor among the 350 or so seronegative members of the cohort. Each donor provided a peripheral blood sample, and peripheral blood mononuclear cells were used for TCR beta sequencing. Genomic DNA extraction from the blood cell samples was performed with the Qiagen DNeasy Blood Extraction Kit. This sample was included in a study of cytomegalovirus exposure and HLA in healthy donors (dated by TCRdb to the late 2010s). About the full investigation: In an earlier analysis of approximately 640 of the donors, around 290 Gb of sequence data and 90 million to 120 million unique TCR beta sequences from about 179 million T cells were reported. Approximately 300 gigabases of sequencing data and approximately 91 million unique TCR sequences made up an early release that covered over 550 HLA-typed donors. Of the roughly 400 genotyped donors, 65% to 90% were placed in the genetic ancestry cluster associated with self-reported Caucasian donors. The study aimed to test whether cataloging public T cell receptors could reveal signatures of past pathogen exposure. Using immunosequencing, the study profiled T cell repertoires from 500 to 800 subjects and related those repertoires to cytomegalovirus serostatus. Along with the roughly 670-subject first cohort, a separate validation cohort of some 130 different subjects was used. The study combined high-throughput TCR immunosequencing, statistical association of individual TCRs with disease status, and machine learning to predict cytomegalovirus infection status. A later analysis re-examined previously published TCR beta repertoires from about 670 donors and added high-resolution HLA genotyping to investigate patterns of TCR occurrence. In the later analysis, no new phenotypic data were used to find candidate immune exposures; instead, reliance was placed on TCR beta sequences and their occurrence across donors. An earlier analysis of around 540 of the donors applied high-throughput TCR beta sequencing to assess whether each TCR beta V gene segment acted as functional or pseudogenic. Alongside the repertoire data, information on donor age, sex, ethnicity and CMV serostatus was compiled. A later genetic analysis took genome-wide SNP genotypes for about three fifths of the roughly 670 donors and used that subset as a discovery cohort. All discovery cohort repertoires had been generated using a single sequencing platform. Both class I and class II loci were covered by HLA typing, at four-digit resolution. Typing coverage varied by locus: roughly 629-630 donors for A, B, C, DRB1 and DQB1; around 560 for DQA1; about 570 for DPA1; approximately 450 for DPB1. Because of strong linkage in the cohort, roughly five DR-DQ haplotypes were treated as single units for association and clustering. Among roughly 400 genotyped donors of the cohort, an average of approximately 230,000 unique TCR beta nucleotide sequences were sequenced per donor, 15% to 20% of them non-productive. General findings and caveats noted by the study authors: In both the original and validation cohorts, the classifier was reported to diagnose cytomegalovirus status with high specificity and sensitivity. For the cohort, immune exposure information was limited to CMV serostatus. According to a later analysis, parvovirus B19, influenza, CMV and Epstein-Barr virus appeared linked to several top co-occurrence clusters. Most CMV-associated TCR beta chains appeared to be HLA-restricted in a later analysis, and the HLA associations seemed to be driven largely by CMV exposure. In a later analysis, TCR association rates were found to vary across HLA loci, with the most associated TCRs seen for DRB1 alleles and the fewest for HLA-C alleles. In an earlier analysis of around 600 of the donors, most TCR beta V segments were observed in productive rearrangements about 87% or about 30% of the time, broadly matching IMGT annotations. In the study, approximately 150 TCR beta chains were listed as associated with cytomegalovirus. A further reported finding was that TCR beta sequences accurately predicted the HLA-A and HLA-B alleles for most subjects in the first cohort. In this cohort, only TCR beta chains were sequenced, and detectable features were limited by the absence of alpha or paired-chain data. While some public TCRs were present in many individuals, most TCR sequences turned up only very rarely across donors. The presence/absence analyses assumed that sequencing depth was roughly uniform across donors, and that assumption may not be true. Some IMGT-functional V segments, including TRBV6-2 and TRBV6-3, could not be told apart with the 87-base-pair reads, so those segments were excluded. Because HLA typing was missing for some donors at each locus, association tests included only the typed subset. In a later analysis, HLA-associated TCR beta chains were found to be more clonally expanded and to have lower generation probabilities than equally common non-associated chains. A later genetic analysis associated a missense DCLRE1C variant with V-gene and J-gene trimming of TCR beta chains, and an independent cohort replicated the association. A group of highly shared sequence variants was considered likely to be a technical artifact of the sequencing pipeline. In vitro tests confirmed that three of the cytomegalovirus-associated TCR beta chains recognize cytomegalovirus antigens. In a later analysis, over 15,000 TCR beta sequences were associated with specific HLA alleles at a false discovery rate of 0.05. Correlated functional status among segregating V segments might reflect linkage disequilibrium, but an unknown experimental factor could not be ruled out. A later genetic analysis reported fewer N-insertions in productive TCRs among donors in an Asian-associated ancestry cluster than the roughly 700-donor mean. Assigning TCR associations to individual alleles was difficult when HLA alleles, especially DR and DQ, strongly co-occurred. The authors suggested that the approach could potentially be extended to other disease states and immunological phenotypes. The earlier analysis of 450 to 700 of the donors excluded approximately 17 rarely observed V segments, including chromosome 9 orphons, because counts were too low.

The CDR3 runs 14 amino acids, cysteine and phenylalanine included. Just the 42-base CDR3 DNA is kept, in frame starting at base 1. The germline V gene specifies MGHRA as CDR1 and YSYEKL as CDR2. V drops 3 bases and J drops 8 bases, leaving 14 bases in between. Library method: the immunoSEQ multiplex PCR assay. For the multiplex PCR, a mixture combining 60 forward primers for TCR Vbeta segments and 13 reverse primers for TCR Jbeta segments was used. Amplification of the CDR3 region of rearranged TCR beta genes was performed with a multiplex PCR assay on genomic DNA. The amplified TCR beta libraries were sequenced on the Illumina HiSeq System as 87-base-pair reads. The source study handled its data this way. A later analysis counted about 80 million unique TCR beta chains across the 550 to 750 repertoires, and around 9.9 million of these chains were shared by at least two donors. A nearest-neighbor algorithm error-corrected the raw reads and collapsed the reads into unique sequences, merging closely related sequences to remove PCR and sequencing errors. V, D and J gene segments were assigned by aligning CDR3 sequences to IMGT reference sequences. Each retained sequence needed at least a six-nucleotide match to both a V gene segment and a J gene segment. Rearrangements were classified as productive when the CDR3 lacked stop codons and remained in frame with V and J, and all other rearrangements were classified as non-productive. Following IMGT convention, CDR3 was defined as the stretch from the second conserved V-encoded cysteine up to the conserved J-encoded phenylalanine. Sequences without an unambiguous match to a single V gene segment were excluded from the earlier analysis of approximately 600 of the donors. An earlier analysis of 550 to 650 of the donors classified V segments as functional when productive rearrangements were above 56.7% and as segregating when the standard deviation between donors was above 5%. A statistical classification framework was built for diagnosing cytomegalovirus status from the catalog of TCR beta chain sequences. In a later analysis, V and J genes were assigned by comparing TCR nucleotide sequences against IMGT/GENE-DB human TR gene sequences. The TCRdist pipeline was used in a later analysis to assign CDR3 sequences and most-parsimonious VDJ recombination scenarios. In a later analysis, every TCR beta chain was defined by the combination of its CDR3 amino acid sequence and its V-gene family, and reads without a unique V-gene family were dropped. A later analysis removed 592 highly shared, low-generation-probability nucleotide sequences to deal with suspected cross-contamination and a sequencing artifact. A later analysis calculated a clonal expansion index for each public chain from normalized within-repertoire ranks of inferred template counts. A later analysis computed generation probabilities with a VDJ recombination model fitted to out-of-frame rearrangements, and checked the results against IGoR. Hypergeometric tests were used in a later analysis to score TCR-TCR, TCR-HLA and TCR-CMV co-occurrence, with a repertoire-size bias correction applied to the TCR pairs. A later analysis estimated false discovery rates by permuting HLA or CMV assignments 20 times. In a later analysis, co-occurring TCRs were grouped with DBSCAN, and TCRdist sequence similarity was added when clustering was performed within HLA-allele-positive subsets. Repertoires with fewer than 30,000 or more than 120,000 public chains were left out of co-occurrence clustering, as were about five repertoires with anomalous nucleotide sharing. Here the immuneACCESS table is served through TCRdb, limited to in-frame sequences with V and J called. Missing clones are a known gap in these copies; in checked studies unresolved V genes cover under half, and the rest lacks a known reason. The V and J calls and clone size come from that table; D and trimming were worked out from the DNA. This sample is represented by roughly 100,000 clones; under 85% of them were singletons. 1.3% of the sample belongs to the ten largest clones.

Sequenced: PBMCs. The rearrangement combines TRBV4-1 with TRBJ2-1; TRBD2 is possibly the D segment (5 matching bases). The sequence derives from a man in his thirties or forties in good health and CMV-seronegative. The sequenced DNA: TGCGCCAGCAGCCAGCTCGGACTCCGGGATGAGCAGTTCTTC. Its protein reads: CASSQLGLRDEQFF.